One and the same sample provided the 32 T cell receptor beta chains below, sequenced in a study of tumor and adjacent non-tumor tissue in lung cancer. This sample's RNA came from whole unsorted tissue. More than 3 cm separated this lung sample from the edge of the tumor. TCRbeta libraries were built with three rounds of nested PCR, modified from ARM-PCR. TCRdb reprocessed the multiplex PCR reads with MiXCR, giving one entry per CDR3 protein. The sample lists over 80,000 distinct CDR3 sequences; more than 80% were seen once. Sequencing was performed on distant non-tumor lung tissue. These receptors were obtained from a man in his sixties with small cell lung cancer.

Comments on this clonotype: Compared with germline, one end of the junction differs, possibly owing to a read error. The chain couples TRBV12-3 or TRBV12-4 to TRBJ2-5; the D call may be TRBD1 or TRBD2 (6 bases each). This CDR3 spans 15 amino acids. CDR3 loop: CASSPYDGGQETQYF. The CDR3 bases are TGTGCCAGCAGTCCCTATGACGGGGGACAAGAGACCCAGTATTTC.

The J gene is TRBJ2-3, the V gene TRBV5-1; D may match TRBD1 or TRBD2 (5 bases each). CDR1 and CDR2 from the germline V gene are SGHRS and YFSETQ. Trimming stripped 7 bases from V and 2 bases from J, with 11 bases between. This CDR3 is 13 amino acids long. DNA of the CDR3: TGCGCCAGCGCCCCGGGACCCACAGATACGCAGTATTTT. It specifies CASAPGPTDTQYF.

Note on this clonotype: One end of the junction fails to match germline, which may point to a read error. This rearrangement joins TRBV11-3 to TRBJ2-3; perhaps TRBD2 as D (5 bases). CDR1 is SGHNT and CDR2 is YENEEA in the germline V gene. The length of the CDR3 is 12 residues. This CDR3 is CASSYPRGTQNF. The CDR3 coding sequence is TGTGCCAGCAGCTACCCCCGGGGTACGCAGAATTTT. Using reference TRBV11-3 and TRBJ2-3 for the parts outside the CDR3, the full variable domain is EAGVVQSPRYKIIEKKQPVAFWCNPISGHNTLYWYLQNLGQGPELLIRYENEEAVDDSQLPKDRFSAERLKGVDSTLKIQPAELGDSAVYLCASSYPRGTQNFGPGTRLTVL.

In nucleotides, the CDR3 is TGTGCCAGCAACCCGGGACTAGCGTTTGGTGTGAAGGAGACCCAGTACTTC. Translating it yields CASNPGLAFGVKETQYF. The chain employs TRBV7-9 and TRBJ2-5; TRBD2 agrees at 10 bases. CDR1 and CDR2 from the germline V gene are SEHNR and FQNEAQ (reference sequence). J was trimmed by 5 bases and V by 7 bases; bases with no gene match: 16. The CDR3 runs 17 residues.

To note about this clonotype: A read error may produce the germline difference seen at one junction end. The chain joins TRBV29-1 to TRBJ1-2; 9 bases align to TRBD1. The CDR3 is made up of 14 amino acids. Germline assignment: CDR1 SQVTM and CDR2 ANQGSEA. CDR3 sequence (DNA): TGCAGCGTTGCGACAGGGGGATTAGGCCATGGCTACACGTTC. Translation: CSVATGGLGHGYTF.

As regards this clonotype: One end of the junction fails to match germline, which may point to a read error. The J gene is TRBJ1-1, the V gene TRBV6-2 or TRBV6-3; no firm D call. Germline assignment: CDR1 MNHEY and CDR2 SVGEGT. The CDR3 consists of 15 residues. The CDR3 DNA sequence: TGTGCCAGCAGTGAGGTGACACCGGTTTATTCTGAAGCTTTATTT. Encoded protein: CASSEVTPVYSEALF.

Turning to this clonotype: A read error may produce the germline difference seen at one junction end. The genes are TRBV4-2 and TRBJ2-2; D tentatively fits TRBD1 or TRBD2 (5 bases each). Germline V gene lookup returns CDR1 LGHNA and CDR2 YNFKEQ. CDR3 length: 16 amino acids. The CDR3 sequence is CAISQDLRANIWELFF. For the CDR3, the DNA is TGTGCCATCAGCCAAGATCTCAGGGCGAACATCTGGGAGCTGTTCTTT.

This sequence joins TRBV30 and TRBJ2-3; D not certain. Germline V gene sequence: CDR1 GTSNPN, CDR2 SVGIG (reference sequence). There are 13 residues in the CDR3. The CDR3: CVCSVTGADTQYF. The CDR3 DNA is TGTGTCTGTAGTGTTACGGGCGCAGATACGCAGTATTTT.

This clonotype occurred once. Sequence at one end of the junction differs from germline and may be a read error. The chain carries TRBV29-1 and TRBJ2-3; no firm D call. There are 12 residues in the CDR3. Germline CDR1 reads SQVTM; CDR2 reads ANQGSEA. CDR3 amino acids: CSEISGTDMQYF. The CDR3 coding sequence is TGCAGCGAAATATCAGGCACAGATATGCAGTATTTT.

As to this clonotype: This may stem from a read error, because a much larger clone lies one nucleotide away. The chain carries TRBV20-1 and TRBJ2-1; tentative D call: TRBD2 (5 bases). This CDR3 is 14 amino acids long. Looked up from germline, CDR1 is DFQATT and CDR2 is SNEGSKA (reference sequence). The CDR3 DNA sequence: TGCGGTGCCACCCGTACTAGGGTGGGCAATGAGCAGTTCTTC. Translation gives CGATRTRVGNEQFF.

By frequency in the sample, this clonotype is medium-sized. The J gene is TRBJ2-6, the V gene TRBV11-2, with 10 bases that match TRBD2. Germline V gene sequence: CDR1 SGHAT, CDR2 FQNNGV. CDR3 length equals 18 residues. V shed 1 base and J 0 bases; nucleotides not matched to a gene: 3. Here the CDR3 DNA reads TGTGCCAGCAGCTTAGTCCTAGCGGGAGCCTCTGGGGCCAACGTCCTGACTTTC. Residues: CASSLVLAGASGANVLTF.

On this clonotype: Mismatch with germline at one junction end may stem from a read error. J is TRBJ1-2 and V is TRBV12-3 or TRBV12-4; TRBD1 is a possible D gene (5 bases). This CDR3 spans 16 amino acids. CDR3 coding DNA: TGTGCCAGTAGGGAAAGAGGGGACCCAGCCCTCTATGGTTACACCTTC. It encodes CASRERGDPALYGYTF.

At least ten counts were recorded for this clonotype. The chain recombines TRBV6-2 or TRBV6-3 with TRBJ1-2, with 7 bases that match TRBD1. CDR1 is MNHEY and CDR2 is SVGEGT in the germline V gene. This CDR3 is built from 18 residues. V lost 6 bases and J lost 1; bases outside the gene matches: 17. The CDR3 DNA reads as TGTGCCAGCAGCGATACCACAGGGGCCTATAGCGATAACTATGGCTACACCTTC. This translates into CASSDTTGAYSDNYGYTF.

This chain connects TRBV28 to TRBJ1-1; D possibly corresponds to TRBD1 (6 bases). This CDR3 is built from 13 residues. Germline CDR1 and CDR2: MDHEN and SYDVKM. CDR3 protein: CDSFRGGGSLDFF. The DNA for the CDR3 is TGTGACAGTTTTAGGGGGGGCGGGTCGCTAGATTTCTTT.

This clonotype has only one observation. The chain recombines TRBV29-1 with TRBJ2-3, with 10 bases aligning to TRBD2. Germline V CDR1 and CDR2: SQVTM, ANQGSEA. This CDR3 has 15 residues. The CDR3 loop is CIIEGGAGGADTQYF. The CDR3 nucleotides read TGCATCATTGAAGGAGGAGCGGGAGGGGCAGATACGCAGTATTTT.

As concerns this clonotype: At one of its ends the junction is not consistent with the germline gene, which may arise from a read error. The chain has TRBV12-3 or TRBV12-4 and TRBJ2-4, with D possibly matching TRBD2 (6 bases). CDR3 length: 12 residues. In DNA, the CDR3 is TGTGCCAGTAGTTTAGCGGACCACATTCAGCACTTC. This translates into CASSLADHIQHF.

Comments on this clonotype: A much larger clone sits a single nucleotide away, making a read error possible. This sequence joins TRBV7-9 and TRBJ1-2, with unresolved D. V was cut by 5 bases and J by 5 bases, with 9 bases left in between. CDR3 length: 12 residues. Germline CDR1 and CDR2: SEHNR and FQNEAQ (reference sequence). In DNA form, the CDR3 reads TGTGCCAGCAGCCCGGGCATATATGGCTACACCTTC. Translation: CASSPGIYGYTF.

Relative to its sample, this clonotype is large. The V and J genes are TRBV20-1 and TRBJ2-1; D remains unclear. The ends were cut back, 0 bases at V and 9 bases at J, with 12 bases in the middle. This CDR3 comprises 13 residues. Germline V gene sequence: CDR1 DFQATT, CDR2 SNEGSKA (reference sequence). The CDR3 spells CSARDPKETEQFF. The DNA for the CDR3 is TGCAGTGCTAGAGACCCTAAGGAGACTGAGCAGTTCTTC.

A word on this clonotype: Sequence at one end of the junction differs from germline and may be a read error. The chain uses TRBV4-2 and TRBJ2-2; a weak D match, TRBD2 (5 bases). Germline V gene lookup returns CDR1 LGHNA and CDR2 YNFKEQ. The CDR3 is 16 amino acids. CDR3 amino acids: CVSSQDLRANTWKLFF. As DNA, the CDR3 is TGTGTCAGCAGCCAAGATCTGAGGGCCAATACCTGGAAGCTGTTTTTT.

With respect to this clonotype: At one boundary the junction diverges from the germline segment, which might be a read error. J is TRBJ2-1 and V is TRBV5-5, with a possible D match to TRBD2 (6 bases). The CDR3 runs 16 residues. Per germline, CDR1 SGHKS and CDR2 YYEKEE (reference sequence). CDR3 in DNA: TGTGTCAGCAGCGGTCTCGGGAGATGCTCCTACAATGAGCAGTCCTTC. It is translated as CVSSGLGRCSYNEQSF.

In regard to this clonotype: The conserved final phenylalanine or tryptophan is absent from the CDR3, which likely points to a read error. The CDR3 loop is CSARMNRRYGYTS. CDR3 in DNA: TGCAGTGCTAGGATGAACAGGAGATATGGCTACACCTCC. The gene calls are TRBV20-1 and TRBJ1-2, with a tentative D call TRBD1 (5 bases). From germline, CDR1 is DFQATT and CDR2 SNEGSKA (reference sequence). The V gene lost 3 bases and the J gene lost 5 bases, with 13 bases spanning the gap. CDR3 length: 13 amino acids.

V is TRBV20-1 and J is TRBJ2-7; 8 bases align to TRBD1. With 4 bases clipped from V and 5 bases from J, the junction kept 16 bases outside the gene matches. This CDR3 has 16 amino acids. Germline CDR1 DFQATT, CDR2 SNEGSKA (reference sequence). The CDR3 nucleotides read TGCAGTGCTAAAGATCGGGACAGGCTTATCGCCGACGAGCAGTACTTC. Its translation is CSAKDRDRLIADEQYF.

The rearrangement links TRBV7-2 to TRBJ2-3, with 8 bases fitting TRBD2. CDR1 SGHTA and CDR2 FQGNSA come from the germline V gene. V was clipped by 7 bases and J by 3 bases; unmatched bases: 12. The CDR3 runs 16 residues. The CDR3 reads CASTGLVGGVTDTQYF. DNA for the CDR3: TGTGCCAGCACGGGACTAGTGGGAGGAGTGACAGATACGCAGTATTTT.

The J gene is TRBJ2-7, the V gene TRBV11-2; weak D call: TRBD2 (5 bases). The V gene's germline CDR1 is SGHAT and CDR2 FQNNGV. The CDR3 consists of 13 residues. V was pared by 5 bases and J by 4 bases, with 12 bases between. The DNA for the CDR3 is TGTGCCAGCAGCCCGAAACTAGGGTACGAGCAGTACTTC. It encodes CASSPKLGYEQYF.

With regard to this clonotype: Possible read error: a much larger clone is one base away. CDR3 coding DNA: TGTGCCAGCAGTCCCAGGGGGGACACCCGGGAGCTGTTTTTT. This codes for CASSPRGDTRELFF. V is TRBV6-4 and J is TRBJ2-2, with D possibly matching TRBD1 (7 bases). The germline CDR1 and CDR2 sequences are MRHNA and SNTAGT. CDR3 length: 14 amino acids.

This chain connects TRBV11-2 to TRBJ2-3; D is perhaps TRBD2 (6 bases). Per the germline V gene, CDR1 is SGHAT and CDR2 is FQNNGV. Trimming cost V 5 bases and J 4 bases, with 19 bases left between them. The CDR3 is 16 amino acids. CDR3 protein: CASSARPVGRPDTQYF. CDR3 nucleotides: TGTGCCAGCAGCGCTAGGCCCGTGGGGAGGCCAGATACGCAGTATTTT. Using reference TRBV11-2 and TRBJ2-3 for the parts outside the CDR3, the full variable domain is EAGVAQSPRYKIIEKRQSVAFWCNPISGHATLYWYQQILGQGPKLLIQFQNNGVVDDSQLPKDRFSAERLKGVDSTLKIQPAKLEDSAVYLCASSARPVGRPDTQYFGPGTRLTVL.

In regard to this clonotype: One junction end does not reproduce the germline sequence, and a read error may be involved. The chain couples TRBV18 to TRBJ2-1; no firm D call. Per the germline V gene, CDR1 is KGHSH and CDR2 is LQKENI. The CDR3 is 14 amino acids. This chain's CDR3 is CASSPSELYNEKFF. DNA of the CDR3: TGTGCCAGCTCACCATCGGAGCTTTACAATGAGAAGTTCTTC.

The chain links TRBV4-2 to TRBJ1-4; 10 bases fit TRBD1. CDR3 length: 15 amino acids. Germline CDR1 reads LGHNA; CDR2 reads YNFKEQ. The V gene end was trimmed by 5 bases and the J gene end by 8 bases; junction bases not matched to a gene: 8. The CDR3 nucleotides read TGTGCCAGCAGCGCCTCCGGGACAGGGGTGGAAAAACTGTTTTTT. Translation: CASSASGTGVEKLFF.

Regarding this clonotype: The conserved phenylalanine or tryptophan is not found at the CDR3 terminus, so this likely reflects a read error. Because the CDR3's place on the DNA is in doubt, the DNA is left out and the CDR3 is given as listed by TCRdb. The genes are TRBV11-2 and TRBJ2-1. Germline loops: CDR1 SGHAT, CDR2 FQNNGV. The CDR3 adds up to 13 amino acids, both ends counted. CDR3: CASSFVLNNELFL.

This clonotype came up many times. A read error may account for a junction end that differs from germline. V gene TRBV5-1 combines with J gene TRBJ2-1, with D possibly being TRBD2 (5 bases). Germline V gene data show CDR1 as SGHRS and CDR2 as YFSETQ. The CDR3 is 10 residues long. The CDR3 sequence is CASSLGTRDF. The CDR3 nucleotides are TGCGCCAGCAGCTTGGGGACTCGGGACTTC.

V is TRBV6-5 and J is TRBJ2-3; D gene uncertain. Trimming removed 9 bases at V and 8 bases at J, with 12 bases between. CDR1 and CDR2 (germline): MNHEY, SVGAGI. This CDR3 region has 11 residues. The CDR3 spells CASSNPGTQYF. CDR3 nucleotide sequence: TGTGCCAGTAGCAATCCGGGTACGCAGTATTTT.

Details on this clonotype: A read error may produce the germline difference seen at one junction end. In nucleotides, the CDR3 is TGTACCAGCAGCCAAGCCGAGCAGACAACTAATGAAAAACTGTTTTTT. Amino acid sequence: CTSSQAEQTTNEKLFF. The V and J genes are TRBV4-2 and TRBJ1-4; no definite D call. CDR1 and CDR2 (germline): LGHNA, YNFKEQ. The CDR3 length is 16 residues.